This T cell receptor beta chain was identified in a study of blood T cell repertoires in COVID-19. Study at large: Specimens from acute and convalescent COVID-19 originated in the United States, Italy and Spain. T cells, B-cell-depleted T cells, or PBMCs provided the cDNA or gDNA that served as material.

Original data processing: Amplifying reference gene primers gave estimates of nucleated cell counts. Assay: immunoSEQ multiplex PCR; the TCRdb copy retains only in-frame clones and omits some. That table is the source of V, J and clone size, and D and trimming were worked out from the DNA. The table lists roughly 350,000 clones, 75% to 90% of them singletons. This clone was found once. Seattle cases were enrolled at active infection and followed longitudinally. Trimming took off 5 bases at V and 0 bases at J, with 8 bases between the two ends. From germline, CDR1 is PRHDT and CDR2 FYEKMQ (reference sequence). CDR3 size: 14 residues.

The TCR originated in a woman aged 45-65 years with COVID-19, enrolled during active disease. V gene TRBV13 combines with J gene TRBJ1-3; possibly TRBD1 for D (5 bases). The sequenced material came from peripheral blood. The CDR3 bases are TGTGCCAGCAGCCCCAGGGCCTCTGGAAACACCATATATTTT. Translation: CASSPRASGNTIYF.